The entry that follows covers one TCR beta chain sequence. Its antigen is unidentified. In the same sample, other DNA sequences code for this CDR3. No neoadjuvant therapy was given to the selected pancreatic ductal adenocarcinoma patients before their surgery. Libraries were prepared by immunoSEQ multiplex PCR; TCRdb keeps only in-frame clonotypes and omits some of them. The repertoire includes 100,000 or so clones, nearly 95% of them detected once, and about 3% sits in the top ten. This sample was taken from a study of T cells in pancreatic ductal adenocarcinoma. Regarding the study as a whole: Compared with tumor, blood showed more total productive templates and around 8.4-fold more clonotypes. Tumor and blood clonality did not differ significantly, about 0.11 versus 0.066. Tumor-versus-blood clonality comparisons may be biased toward lower tumor diversity.

Germline CDR1 is SGHRS and CDR2 is YFSETQ. CDR3 length: 15 amino acids. J gave up 5 bases and V 0 bases, and 6 bases lay outside the gene matches. Sequenced material: PBMCs. The V and J genes are TRBV5-1 and TRBJ2-7, with 9 bases lining up with TRBD1. This clonotype was sampled from a human donor with pancreatic ductal adenocarcinoma. CDR3 region: CASSLGGQGWDEQYF. The DNA for the CDR3 is TGCGCCAGCAGCTTGGGGGGACAGGGCTGGGACGAGCAGTACTTC.